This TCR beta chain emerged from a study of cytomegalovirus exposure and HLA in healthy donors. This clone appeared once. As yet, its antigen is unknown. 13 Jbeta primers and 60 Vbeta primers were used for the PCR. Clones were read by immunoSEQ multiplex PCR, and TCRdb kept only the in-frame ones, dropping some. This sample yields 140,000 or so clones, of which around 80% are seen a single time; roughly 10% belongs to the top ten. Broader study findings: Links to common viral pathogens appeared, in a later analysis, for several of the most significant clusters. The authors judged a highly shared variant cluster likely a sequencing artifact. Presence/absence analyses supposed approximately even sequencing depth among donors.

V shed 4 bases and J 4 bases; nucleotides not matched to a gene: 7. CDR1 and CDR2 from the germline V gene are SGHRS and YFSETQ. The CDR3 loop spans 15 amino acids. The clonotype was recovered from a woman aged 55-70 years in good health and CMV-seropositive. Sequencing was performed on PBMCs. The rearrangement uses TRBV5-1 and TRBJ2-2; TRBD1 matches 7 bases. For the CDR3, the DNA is TGCGCCAGCAGCAATACAGGGGAAGTCACCGGGGAGCTGTTTTTT. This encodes CASSNTGEVTGELFF.